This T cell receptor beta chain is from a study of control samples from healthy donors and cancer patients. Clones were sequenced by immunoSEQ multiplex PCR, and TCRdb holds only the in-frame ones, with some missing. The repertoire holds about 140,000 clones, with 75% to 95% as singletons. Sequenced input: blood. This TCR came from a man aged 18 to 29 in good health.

The CDR3 DNA follows: TGTGCCAGCAGCTTAGCCCTGGGGGGGGGTGATAGAGAGACCCAGTACTTC. It specifies CASSLALGGGDRETQYF. The chain carries TRBV5-4 and TRBJ2-5, with 7 positions matching TRBD2. Trimming removed 2 bases from V and 4 bases from J; junction bases left unmatched: 14. The germline gives CDR1 SGHNT, CDR2 YYREEE (reference sequence). CDR3 size: 17 residues. The full variable domain, its missing parts supplied by reference TRBV5-4 and TRBJ2-5, is ETGVTQSPTHLIKTRGQQVTLRCSSQSGHNTVSWYQQALGQGPQFIFQYYREEENGRGNFPPRFSGLQFPNYSSELNVNALELDDSALYLCASSLALGGGDRETQYFGPGTRLLVL.